This entry features one TCR beta chain sequence. In the source study's methods: How many nucleated cells were present was estimated from reference gene primer amplification. Method: immunoSEQ multiplex PCR; TCRdb's copy keeps in-frame clones and lacks some. The DNA was the basis for D and trimming; V, J and clone size are from that table. This table has tens of thousands of clones, about 70% appearing once. The V end was cut by 6 bases, the J end by 2 bases, with 21 bases between. Germline CDR1 reads SGDLS; CDR2 reads YYNGEE. This CDR3 has 17 amino acids. These data are taken from a study of blood T cell repertoires in COVID-19. Overall study context: The United States, Italy and Spain provided the acute and convalescent COVID-19 samples.

The material sequenced was peripheral blood. The chain recombines TRBV9 with TRBJ2-1; D possibly corresponds to TRBD2 (6 bases). The source of this sequence is a man aged 70 or older with active or convalescent COVID-19. This CDR3 reads CASTHKTEGGPYNEQFF. CDR3 nucleotide sequence: TGTGCCAGCACCCACAAGACGGAGGGAGGCCCCTACAATGAGCAGTTCTTC.